The table lists the clone carrying this T cell receptor beta chain with a few counts. The entry originates in a study of human T cells and chemical hapten exposure. Study as a whole: Among samples, TCR yields varied mainly because of small differences in pooled library volume.

Individual cDNA molecules had unique molecular identifiers attached to them by the library. How the authors handled the data: With a range of roughly 20,000 to 690,600, the median per sample was around 97,000 TCRs. TCRdb independently ran MiXCR on the RACE reads; one entry per CDR3 protein. The authors' filters were not applied to this entry. The data show about 47,000 distinct CDR3 sequences, 3.7% seen once. V lost 6 bases, J lost 4 bases, and 12 bases stayed unmatched. Germline loops: CDR1 MNHEY, CDR2 SVGAGI. This CDR3 comprises 18 residues. Time point noted: healthy volunteer bleed at 6 weeks. Unseparated into fractions, whole blood served as the source from which total RNA was extracted.

The specimen sequenced was whole blood. The chain couples TRBV6-5 to TRBJ2-1, with TRBD2 matching 13 bases. The sequence derives from a human donor in good health. Some clones in this sample may be carry-over from other donors' samples. CDR3 bases: TGTGCCAGCAGACCCCGGACTAGCGGGAGCCGAACGTACAATGAGCAGTTCTTC. Translated, it gives CASRPRTSGSRTYNEQFF.